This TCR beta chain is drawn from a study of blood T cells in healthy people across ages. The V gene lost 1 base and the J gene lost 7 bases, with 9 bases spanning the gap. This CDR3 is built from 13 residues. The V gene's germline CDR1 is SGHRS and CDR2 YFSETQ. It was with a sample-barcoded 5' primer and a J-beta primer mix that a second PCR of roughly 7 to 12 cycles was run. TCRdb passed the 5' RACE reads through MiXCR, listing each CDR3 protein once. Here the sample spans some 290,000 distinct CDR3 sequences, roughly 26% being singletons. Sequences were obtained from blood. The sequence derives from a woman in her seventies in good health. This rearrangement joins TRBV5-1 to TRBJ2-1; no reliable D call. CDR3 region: CASSLPNGNEQFF. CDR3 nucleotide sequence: TGCGCCAGCAGCTTGCCGAACGGGAATGAGCAGTTCTTC.